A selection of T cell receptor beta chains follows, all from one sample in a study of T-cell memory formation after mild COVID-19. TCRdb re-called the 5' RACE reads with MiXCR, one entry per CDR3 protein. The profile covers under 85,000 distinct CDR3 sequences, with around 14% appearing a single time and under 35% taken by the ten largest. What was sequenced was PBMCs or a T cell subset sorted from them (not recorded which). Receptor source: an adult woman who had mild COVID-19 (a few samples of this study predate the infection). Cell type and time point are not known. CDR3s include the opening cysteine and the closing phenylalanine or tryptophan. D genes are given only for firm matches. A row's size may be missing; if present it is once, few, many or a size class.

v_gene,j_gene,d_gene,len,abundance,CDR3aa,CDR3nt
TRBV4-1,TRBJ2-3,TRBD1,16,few,CASSQFLQGPTDTQYF,TGCGCCAGCAGCCAGTTTCTACAGGGGCCAACAGATACGCAGTATTTT
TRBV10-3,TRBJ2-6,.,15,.,CAISEMVSGANVLTF,TGTGCCATCAGTGAGATGGTCTCTGGGGCCAACGTCCTGACTTTC
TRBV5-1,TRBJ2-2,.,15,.,CASSLEEVYTGELFF,TGCGCCAGCAGCTTGGAGGAGGTTTACACCGGGGAGCTGTTTTTT
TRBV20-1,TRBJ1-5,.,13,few,CSASGNSNQPQHF,TGCAGTGCTAGCGGGAATAGCAATCAGCCCCAGCATTTT
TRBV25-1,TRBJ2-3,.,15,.,CASSDWGPSTDTQYF,TGTGCCAGCAGTGATTGGGGGCCGAGCACAGATACGCAGTATTTT
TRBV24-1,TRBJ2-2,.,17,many,CATSDLLGGSNTGELFF,TGTGCCACCAGTGATTTGCTGGGGGGCTCGAACACCGGGGAGCTGTTTTTT
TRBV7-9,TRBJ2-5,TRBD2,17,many,CASSPGRLAGGKKTQYF,TGTGCCAGCAGCCCAGGAAGGCTAGCGGGAGGTAAAAAGACCCAGTACTTC
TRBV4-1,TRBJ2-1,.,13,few,CASSPSAHNEQFF,TGCGCCAGCAGCCCATCGGCGCACAATGAGCAGTTCTTC
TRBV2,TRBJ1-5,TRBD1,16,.,CASNGDRGPGNQPQHF,TGTGCCAGCAATGGGGACAGGGGGCCCGGCAATCAGCCCCAGCATTTT
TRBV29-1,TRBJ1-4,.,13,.,CSVLEEDNEKLFF,TGCAGCGTCCTCGAGGAGGACAATGAAAAACTGTTTTTT